The rows below give T cell receptor beta chains drawn from one sample of a study of Ad26.COV2.S vaccination and SARS-CoV-2 variants. The table came from immunoSEQ multiplex PCR; TCRdb's copy has only in-frame clones and leaves some out. The sample contains about 180,000 clones, around nine tenths of which appear only once. Sequenced here: peripheral blood, sampled after recovery from COVID-19. These receptors were obtained from a human donor who had recovered from COVID-19. CDR3s include the opening cysteine and the closing phenylalanine or tryptophan. The D gene is left open where the match is weak. For some rows the clone size is stated as once, few or many, or as a class when expanded; others skip it.

abundance	v_gene	j_gene	d_gene	CDR3nt	CDR3aa
NA	TRBV5-1	TRBJ2-1	TRBD2	TGCGCCAGCAGTTATAAACCGGGACTAGCGCCTTACAATGAGCAGTTCTTC	CASSYKPGLAPYNEQFF
NA	TRBV25-1	TRBJ1-2	NA	TGTGCCAGCAGTCCGTCCCAACTCTATGGCTACACCTTC	CASSPSQLYGYTF
NA	TRBV24-1	TRBJ2-1	NA	TGTGCCACCAGCCGGGACACCTCCTACAATGAGCAGTTCTTC	CATSRDTSYNEQFF
NA	TRBV5-1	TRBJ2-7	NA	TGCGCCAGCAGCCCCGGGACGGGGTCCTACGAGCAGTACTTC	CASSPGTGSYEQYF
NA	TRBV30	TRBJ1-2	NA	TGTGCCTGGAGTGGGGGTTGGCGCTACACCTTC	CAWSGGWRYTF
few	TRBV28	TRBJ2-7	TRBD1	TGTGCCAGCAGTTTGCAGGGGGCCTACGAGCAGTACTTC	CASSLQGAYEQYF
NA	TRBV5-4	TRBJ1-4	TRBD1	TGTGCCAGCAGCCCCCAGGGGGCAGCTAATGAAAAACTGTTTTTT	CASSPQGAANEKLFF
NA	TRBV2	TRBJ2-1	TRBD2	TGTGCCAGCAGCGGGACTAGCGTCAATGAGCAGTTCTTC	CASSGTSVNEQFF
NA	TRBV25-1	TRBJ1-3	NA	TGTGCCAGCAGTGAGGAATGGGGAAACACCATATATTTT	CASSEEWGNTIYF
NA	TRBV19	TRBJ1-2	TRBD1	TGTGCCAGTAGTATAGATCGGACAGGGGATGGCTACACCTTC	CASSIDRTGDGYTF
NA	TRBV19	TRBJ1-1	TRBD1	TGTGCCAGTAGTATATGGACTCACCCGGGACAGGGGTCAGCTTTCTTT	CASSIWTHPGQGSAFF
few	TRBV19	TRBJ1-2	NA	TGTGCCAGTAGTATAGGGCGCGAGCTCTATGGCTACACCTTC	CASSIGRELYGYTF
NA	TRBV7-2	TRBJ2-3	NA	TGTGCCAGCAGCCAGCAGGCAGATACGCAGTATTTT	CASSQQADTQYF